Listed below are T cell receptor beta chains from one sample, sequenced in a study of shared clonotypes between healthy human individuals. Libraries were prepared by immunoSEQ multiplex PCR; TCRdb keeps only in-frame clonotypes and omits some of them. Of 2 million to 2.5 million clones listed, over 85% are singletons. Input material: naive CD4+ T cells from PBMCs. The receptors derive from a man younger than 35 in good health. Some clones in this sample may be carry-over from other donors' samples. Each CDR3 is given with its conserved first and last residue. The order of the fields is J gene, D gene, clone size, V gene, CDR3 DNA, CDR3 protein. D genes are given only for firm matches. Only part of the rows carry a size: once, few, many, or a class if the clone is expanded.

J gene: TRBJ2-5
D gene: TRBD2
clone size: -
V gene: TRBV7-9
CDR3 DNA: TGTGCCAGCAGCCCGGGACTAGCGGGAGCCCAAGAGACCCAGTACTTC
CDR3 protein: CASSPGLAGAQETQYF

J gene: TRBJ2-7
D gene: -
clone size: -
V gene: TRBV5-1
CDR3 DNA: TGCGCCAGCAGCTTGGCCGGTTCGCCGGCGCGCTCCTACGAGCAGTACTTC
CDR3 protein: CASSLAGSPARSYEQYF

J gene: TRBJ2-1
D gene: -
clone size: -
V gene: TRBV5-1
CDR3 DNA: TGCGCCAGCAGCTCACCCAGGGGAGACATGAGTGAGCAGTTCTTC
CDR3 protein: CASSSPRGDMSEQFF

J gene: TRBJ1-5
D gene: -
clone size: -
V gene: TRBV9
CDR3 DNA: TGTGCCAGCAGCCCCCAGAAGATAGATCAGCCCCAGCATTTT
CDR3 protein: CASSPQKIDQPQHF

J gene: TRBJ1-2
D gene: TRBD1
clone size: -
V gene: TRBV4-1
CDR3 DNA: TGCGCCAGCAGCCAAGAACAGGGGGGCAACTATGGCTACACCTTC
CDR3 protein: CASSQEQGGNYGYTF

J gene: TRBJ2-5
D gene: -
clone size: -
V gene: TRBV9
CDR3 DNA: TGTGCCAGCAGCGTAGGCCTGCAAGAGACCCAGTACTTC
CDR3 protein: CASSVGLQETQYF

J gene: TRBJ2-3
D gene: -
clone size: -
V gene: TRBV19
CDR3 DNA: TGTGCCAGTAGTATTTCGCCTACTAGCACAGATACGCAGTATTTT
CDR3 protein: CASSISPTSTDTQYF

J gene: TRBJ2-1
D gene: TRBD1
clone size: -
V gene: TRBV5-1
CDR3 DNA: TGCGCCAGCAGCTTTCAGGGGGCGAATCCCAATGAGCAGTTCTTC
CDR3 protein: CASSFQGANPNEQFF

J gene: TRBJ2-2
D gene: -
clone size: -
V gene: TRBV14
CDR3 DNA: TGTGCCAGCAGCCAGCAGCGAAACACCGGGGAGCTGTTTTTT
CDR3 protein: CASSQQRNTGELFF

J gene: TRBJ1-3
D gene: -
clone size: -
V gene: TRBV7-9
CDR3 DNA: TGTGCCAGCATCCAGGACCGCCGCTCTGGAAACACCATATATTTT
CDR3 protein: CASIQDRRSGNTIYF

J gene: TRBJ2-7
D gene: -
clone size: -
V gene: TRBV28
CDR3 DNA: TGTGCCAGCGAAGCCAGCCTTTCCTACGAGCAGTACTTC
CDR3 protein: CASEASLSYEQYF

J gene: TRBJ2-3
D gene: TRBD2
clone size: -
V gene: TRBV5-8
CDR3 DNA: TGTGCCAGCAGCACTGGTGGACTAGCGAATACGCAGTATTTT
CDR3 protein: CASSTGGLANTQYF

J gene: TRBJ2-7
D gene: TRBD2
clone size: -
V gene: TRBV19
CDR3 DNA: TGTGCCAGTAGTATGGGGGGGAACTACCATTACGAGCAGTACTTC
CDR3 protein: CASSMGGNYHYEQYF

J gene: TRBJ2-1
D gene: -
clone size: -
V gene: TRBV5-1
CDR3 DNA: TGCGCCAGCAGCCCGGCCGGGACTGGGACGTTCTTC
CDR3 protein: CASSPAGTGTFF

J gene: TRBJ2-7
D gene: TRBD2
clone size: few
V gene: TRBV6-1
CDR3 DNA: TGTGCCAGCAGCGGAGGGACTAGCGGGAGCTACGAGCAGTACTTC
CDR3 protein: CASSGGTSGSYEQYF

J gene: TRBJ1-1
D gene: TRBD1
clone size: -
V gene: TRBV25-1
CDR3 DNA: TGTGCCAGCAGCGAACACCCCGGGACAGGGGGGGAAGCTTTCTTT
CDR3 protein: CASSEHPGTGGEAFF

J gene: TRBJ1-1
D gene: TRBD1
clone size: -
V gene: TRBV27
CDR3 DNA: TGTGCCAGCAGTTCAAAAACCGCGACAGGGAGAGACACTGAAGCTTTCTTT
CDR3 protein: CASSSKTATGRDTEAFF

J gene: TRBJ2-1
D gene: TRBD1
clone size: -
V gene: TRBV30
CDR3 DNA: TGTGCCTGGAGTCCGTGGACAGGGGGGAATGAGCAGTTCTTC
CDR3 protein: CAWSPWTGGNEQFF

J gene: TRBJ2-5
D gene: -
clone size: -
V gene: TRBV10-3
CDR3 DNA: TGTGCCATCAGTGAGTCGGTGGGTGACCGCGCCAGGGAGACCCAGTACTTC
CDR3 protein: CAISESVGDRARETQYF

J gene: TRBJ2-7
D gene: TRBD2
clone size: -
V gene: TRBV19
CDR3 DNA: TGTGCCAGTAGTATGGCGGGAGCGGTCTACGAGCAGTACTTC
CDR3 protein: CASSMAGAVYEQYF

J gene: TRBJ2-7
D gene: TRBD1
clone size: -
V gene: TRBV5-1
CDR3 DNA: TGCGCCAGCAGCTGGGGGACAGACCTCTCCTACGAGCAGTACTTC
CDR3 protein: CASSWGTDLSYEQYF

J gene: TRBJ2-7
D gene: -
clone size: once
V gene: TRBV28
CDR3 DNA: TGTGCCAGCAGTTTATGGGCTCCAAGGACGCCTTCCTACGAGCAGTACTTC
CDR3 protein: CASSLWAPRTPSYEQYF

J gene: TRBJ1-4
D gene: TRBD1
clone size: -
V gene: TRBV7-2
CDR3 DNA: TGTGCCAGCAGCTTATCGACCGGACAGGGGAGGACTGAAAAACTGTTTTTT
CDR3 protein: CASSLSTGQGRTEKLFF

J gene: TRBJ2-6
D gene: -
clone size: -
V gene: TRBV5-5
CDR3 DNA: TGTGCCAGCAGCCCGAACCTTCAGCGTGTATCTGGGGCCAACGTCCTGACTTTC
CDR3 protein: CASSPNLQRVSGANVLTF

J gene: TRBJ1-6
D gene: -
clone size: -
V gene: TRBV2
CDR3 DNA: TGTGCCAGCATGTCGGCAGAGAATTCACCCCTCCACTTT
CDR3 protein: CASMSAENSPLHF

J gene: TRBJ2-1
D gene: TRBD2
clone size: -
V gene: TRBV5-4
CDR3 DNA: TGTGCCAGCAGCTTTCCGGGACTAGCGGGAGGGGAGTTCTTC
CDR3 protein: CASSFPGLAGGEFF

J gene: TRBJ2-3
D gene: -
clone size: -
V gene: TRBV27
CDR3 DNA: TGTGCCAGCAATGGGGGGAGCACAGATACGCAGTATTTT
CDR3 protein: CASNGGSTDTQYF

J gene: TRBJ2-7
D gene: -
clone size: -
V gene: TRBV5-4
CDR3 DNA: TGTGCCAGCAGCTTGGGTCAGGTACGGACCTACGAGCAGTACTTC
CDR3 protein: CASSLGQVRTYEQYF